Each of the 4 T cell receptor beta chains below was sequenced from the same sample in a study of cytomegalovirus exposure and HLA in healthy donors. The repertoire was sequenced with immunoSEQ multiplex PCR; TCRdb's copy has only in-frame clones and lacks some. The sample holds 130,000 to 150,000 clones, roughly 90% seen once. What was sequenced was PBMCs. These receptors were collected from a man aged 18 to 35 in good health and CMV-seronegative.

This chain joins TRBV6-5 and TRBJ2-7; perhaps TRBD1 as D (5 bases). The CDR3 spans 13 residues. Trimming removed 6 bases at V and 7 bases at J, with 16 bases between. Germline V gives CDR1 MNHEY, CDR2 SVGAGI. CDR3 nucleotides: TGTGCCAGCAGGTATACGTCAGGGTTGGAGCAGTACTTC. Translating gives CASRYTSGLEQYF.

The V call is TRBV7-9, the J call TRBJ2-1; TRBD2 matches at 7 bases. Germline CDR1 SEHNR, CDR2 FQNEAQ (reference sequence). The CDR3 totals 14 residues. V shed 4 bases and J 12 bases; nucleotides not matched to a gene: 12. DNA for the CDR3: TGTGCCAGCAGCTCCATGGGCGGGAGTCAAGGGCAGTTCTTC. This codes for CASSSMGGSQGQFF. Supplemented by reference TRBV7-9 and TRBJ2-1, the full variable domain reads DTGVSQNPRHKITKRGQNVTFRCDPISEHNRLYWYRQTLGQGPEFLTYFQNEAQLEKSRLLSDRFSAERPKGSFSTLEIQRTEQGDSAMYLCASSSMGGSQGQFFGPGTRLTVL.

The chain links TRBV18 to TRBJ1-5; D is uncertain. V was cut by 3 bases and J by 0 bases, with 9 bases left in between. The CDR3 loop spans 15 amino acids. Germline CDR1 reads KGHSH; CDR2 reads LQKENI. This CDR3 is CASSPGEISNQPQHF. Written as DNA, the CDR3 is TGTGCCAGCTCACCCGGAGAAATTAGCAATCAGCCCCAGCATTTT.

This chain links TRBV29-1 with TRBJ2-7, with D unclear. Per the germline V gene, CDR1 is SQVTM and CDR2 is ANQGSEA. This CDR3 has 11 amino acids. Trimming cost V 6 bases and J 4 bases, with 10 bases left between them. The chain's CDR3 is CSVLGVYEQYF. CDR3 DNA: TGCAGCGTATTAGGAGTTTACGAGCAGTACTTC.